This record concerns one T cell receptor (beta chain) sequence. The repertoire was sequenced with immunoSEQ multiplex PCR; TCRdb's copy has only in-frame clones and lacks some. Seen here are approximately 180,000 clones, around 94% observed once, and the top ten hold around 1.5%. The data are from a study of control samples from healthy donors and cancer patients. Germline assignment: CDR1 SGHRS and CDR2 YFSETQ. V shed 4 bases and J shed 3 bases, with 16 bases lying between them. The CDR3 sequence is 15 residues long. V is TRBV5-1 and J is TRBJ1-1; D is unclear. The material sequenced was blood. The TCR was taken from a woman between 18 and 29 years old in good health. The CDR3 region is CASSPPGRPYTEAFF. DNA of the CDR3: TGCGCCAGCAGCCCGCCTGGCAGGCCTTACACTGAAGCTTTCTTT.